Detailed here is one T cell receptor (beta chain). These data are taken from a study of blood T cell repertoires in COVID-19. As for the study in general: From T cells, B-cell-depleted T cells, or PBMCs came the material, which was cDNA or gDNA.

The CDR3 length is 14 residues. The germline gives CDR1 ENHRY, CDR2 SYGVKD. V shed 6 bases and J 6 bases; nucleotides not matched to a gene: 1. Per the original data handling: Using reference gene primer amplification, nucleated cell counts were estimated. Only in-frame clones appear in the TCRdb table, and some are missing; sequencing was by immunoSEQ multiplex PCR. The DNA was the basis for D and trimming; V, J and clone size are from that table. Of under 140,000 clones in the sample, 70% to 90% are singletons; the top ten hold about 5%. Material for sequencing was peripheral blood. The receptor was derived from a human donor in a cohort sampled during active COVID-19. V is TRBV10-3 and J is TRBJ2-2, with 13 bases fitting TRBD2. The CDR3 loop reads CAIRGLAGPGELFF. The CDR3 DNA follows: TGTGCCATCAGGGGACTAGCGGGACCCGGGGAGCTGTTTTTT.